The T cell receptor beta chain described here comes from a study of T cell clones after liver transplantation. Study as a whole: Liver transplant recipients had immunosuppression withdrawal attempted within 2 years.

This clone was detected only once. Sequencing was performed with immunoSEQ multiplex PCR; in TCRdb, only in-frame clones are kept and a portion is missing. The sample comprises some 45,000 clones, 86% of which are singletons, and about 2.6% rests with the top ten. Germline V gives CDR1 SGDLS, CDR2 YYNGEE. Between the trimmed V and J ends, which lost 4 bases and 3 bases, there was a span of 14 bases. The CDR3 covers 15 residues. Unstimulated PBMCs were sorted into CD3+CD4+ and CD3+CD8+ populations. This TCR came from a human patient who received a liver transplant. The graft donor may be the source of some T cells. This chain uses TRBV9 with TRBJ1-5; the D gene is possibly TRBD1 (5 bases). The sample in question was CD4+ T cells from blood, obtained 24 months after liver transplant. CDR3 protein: CASSPGAYYNQPQHF. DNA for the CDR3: TGTGCCAGCAGCCCCGGGGCCTATTACAATCAGCCCCAGCATTTT.